The rows below give T cell receptor beta chains drawn from one sample of a study of cytomegalovirus exposure and HLA in healthy donors. Some clones are missing from TCRdb's copy, which holds only in-frame ones; the method was immunoSEQ multiplex PCR. The sample has 87,000 or so clones. The sequenced sample was PBMCs. The receptors here all came from a man aged 50-60 years in good health and CMV-seropositive. Both conserved end residues are part of each CDR3. The D gene is left open where the match is weak.

J: TRBJ2-7
D: TRBD1
V: TRBV7-6
DNA: TGTGCCACTCAAGGATTGACAGGGAATGGCTACGAGCAGTACTTC
CDR3: CATQGLTGNGYEQYF

J: TRBJ2-3
D: -
V: TRBV19
DNA: TGTGCCAGTAGTATCCCGGGCGGGTTAAGCACAGATACGCAGTATTTT
CDR3: CASSIPGGLSTDTQYF

J: TRBJ2-5
D: -
V: TRBV5-6
DNA: TGTGCCAGCCAGCAGGGTCAGACCCAGTACTTC
CDR3: CASQQGQTQYF

J: TRBJ1-1
D: TRBD1
V: TRBV18
DNA: TGTGCCAGCTCACCCAGCCAGGGACAGTGGTGGACTGAAGCTTTCTTT
CDR3: CASSPSQGQWWTEAFF

J: TRBJ1-5
D: -
V: TRBV27
DNA: TGTGCCAGCAGTTCACAGCTCTCGGGCAATCAGCCCCAGCATTTT
CDR3: CASSSQLSGNQPQHF

J: TRBJ2-2
D: -
V: TRBV7-9
DNA: TGTGCCAGCAGCTTAGTTGAGCGGGTTATTGTCACCGGGGAGCTGTTTTTT
CDR3: CASSLVERVIVTGELFF

J: TRBJ2-7
D: TRBD1
V: TRBV30
DNA: TGTGCCTGGGCATACAGGGGGCCCCTCTACGAGCAGTACTTC
CDR3: CAWAYRGPLYEQYF

J: TRBJ1-4
D: -
V: TRBV5-4
DNA: TGTGCCAGCAGCTTGGAGGGGGGGTTTGAAAAACTGTTTTTT
CDR3: CASSLEGGFEKLFF

J: TRBJ2-5
D: TRBD2
V: TRBV30
DNA: TGTGCCTGGAGTGGGGGGACTAGCGGGGAGGAGACCCAGTACTTC
CDR3: CAWSGGTSGEETQYF

J: TRBJ2-5
D: -
V: TRBV5-1
DNA: TGCGCCAGCAGCATCCTGGGGGGCCAAGAGACCCAGTACTTC
CDR3: CASSILGGQETQYF

J: TRBJ2-7
D: TRBD2
V: TRBV7-2
DNA: TGTGCCAGCAGCTCGAGGACTAGCGGGAAGGTCGGGCAGTACTTC
CDR3: CASSSRTSGKVGQYF

J: TRBJ2-3
D: -
V: TRBV30
DNA: TGTGCCTGGGGTCAGGGGAACGGTAATACGCAGTATTTT
CDR3: CAWGQGNGNTQYF

J: TRBJ1-5
D: TRBD1
V: TRBV6-1
DNA: TGTGCCAGCAGTGACCCCAGGAGACAGGGAAGTAGGCAGCCCCAGCATTTT
CDR3: CASSDPRRQGSRQPQHF

J: TRBJ2-7
D: -
V: TRBV5-6
DNA: TGTGCCAGCAGCCTTATGGGGGCACCCTCCTACGAGCAGTACTTC
CDR3: CASSLMGAPSYEQYF

J: TRBJ2-2
D: TRBD2
V: TRBV18
DNA: TGTGCCAGCTCACCACCGACGGGAGGTTATACCGGGGAGCTGTTTTTT
CDR3: CASSPPTGGYTGELFF

J: TRBJ1-4
D: -
V: TRBV11-3
DNA: TGTGCCAGCAGCTTAAAGTGGGGGGATGAAAAACTGTTTTTT
CDR3: CASSLKWGDEKLFF

J: TRBJ2-6
D: -
V: TRBV5-1
DNA: TGCGCCAGCAGCGCGACAGGCTCTGGGGCCAACGTCCTGACTTTC
CDR3: CASSATGSGANVLTF

J: TRBJ2-7
D: TRBD2
V: TRBV6-5
DNA: TGTGCCAGCAGCCCGGGACTAGCGGATGACGAGCAGTACTTC
CDR3: CASSPGLADDEQYF

J: TRBJ1-5
D: TRBD1
V: TRBV28
DNA: TGTGCCAGCAGTTTACTGGACAGGGGGCTCAATCAGCCCCAGCATTTT
CDR3: CASSLLDRGLNQPQHF

J: TRBJ1-1
D: -
V: TRBV13
DNA: TGTGCCAGCAGCGAGCCGAGGGGGACTGAAGCTTTCTTT
CDR3: CASSEPRGTEAFF

J: TRBJ2-1
D: TRBD2
V: TRBV9
DNA: TGTGCCAGCAGCGTTGGGACTAGCGGGAGCTATGAGCAGTTCTTC
CDR3: CASSVGTSGSYEQFF

J: TRBJ1-2
D: -
V: TRBV29-1
DNA: TGCAGCGTTGACAGGATCAACTATGGCTACACCTTC
CDR3: CSVDRINYGYTF

J: TRBJ2-1
D: -
V: TRBV6-4
DNA: TGTGCCAGCAGACAGCGGTCTGCCAGCAGTGAGCAGTTCTTC
CDR3: CASRQRSASSEQFF

J: TRBJ1-5
D: -
V: TRBV19
DNA: TGTGCCAGTCGGGGGATGAACAATCAGCCCCAGCATTTT
CDR3: CASRGMNNQPQHF

J: TRBJ2-3
D: TRBD2
V: TRBV9
DNA: TGTGCCAGCAGCGTAGGTAACGGACTAGCAACAGATACGCAGTATTTT
CDR3: CASSVGNGLATDTQYF

J: TRBJ1-1
D: TRBD1
V: TRBV14
DNA: TGTGCCAGCAGCCAAGGGACAGGATGGGATGCTGAAGCTTTCTTT
CDR3: CASSQGTGWDAEAFF

J: TRBJ2-7
D: TRBD2
V: TRBV12-5
DNA: TGTGCTTCGAGGGCTAGCGGGCTGAACGAGCAGTACTTC
CDR3: CASRASGLNEQYF

J: TRBJ2-1
D: -
V: TRBV4-3
DNA: TGCGCCAGCAGCCAAGAGGGACTGACCTACAATGAGCAGTTCTTC
CDR3: CASSQEGLTYNEQFF

J: TRBJ2-1
D: TRBD2
V: TRBV9
DNA: TGTGCCAGCAGCGTAGGAACTAGCGGGAAGGCTGAGCAGTTCTTC
CDR3: CASSVGTSGKAEQFF

J: TRBJ2-6
D: -
V: TRBV18
DNA: TGTGCCAGCTCACCCCCATTCTCTGGGGCCAACGTCCTGACTTTC
CDR3: CASSPPFSGANVLTF

J: TRBJ1-2
D: -
V: TRBV9
DNA: TGTGCCAGCAGCGTCGGGACATTCTATGGCTACACCTTC
CDR3: CASSVGTFYGYTF

J: TRBJ2-3
D: TRBD2
V: TRBV14
DNA: TGTGCCAGCAGCCTGGAAGCGGGAGGTACAGATACGCAGTATTTT
CDR3: CASSLEAGGTDTQYF

J: TRBJ1-2
D: TRBD1
V: TRBV5-1
DNA: TGCGCCAGCAGTGTTTCCGGGACAGGCGCTTATGGCTACACCTTC
CDR3: CASSVSGTGAYGYTF

J: TRBJ2-1
D: TRBD2
V: TRBV19
DNA: TGTGCCAGCCGCTCCCTAGCGGGAGGCCGCAATGAGCAGTTCTTC
CDR3: CASRSLAGGRNEQFF

J: TRBJ1-1
D: TRBD1
V: TRBV7-9
DNA: TGTGCCAGCAGCGGACAGGGTCGGAACACTGAAGCTTTCTTT
CDR3: CASSGQGRNTEAFF

J: TRBJ1-5
D: -
V: TRBV28
DNA: TGTGCCAGCAGTTTAGGGGGCGATCGGAGGCCCCAGCATTTT
CDR3: CASSLGGDRRPQHF

J: TRBJ1-3
D: -
V: TRBV30
DNA: TGTGCCTGGACGACAGACTCTGGAAACACCATATATTTT
CDR3: CAWTTDSGNTIYF

J: TRBJ2-1
D: TRBD2
V: TRBV6-1
DNA: TGTGCCAGCAGTGGGCGGGAGAGGTGGAATGAGCAGTTCTTC
CDR3: CASSGRERWNEQFF

J: TRBJ2-2
D: TRBD2
V: TRBV29-1
DNA: TGCAGCGCCGACGGTGCGGGAGGGGGGACCGGGGAGCTGTTTTTT
CDR3: CSADGAGGGTGELFF

J: TRBJ1-2
D: -
V: TRBV30
DNA: TGTGCCTGGGCTGGACAGTGGCGGAGCTACACCTTC
CDR3: CAWAGQWRSYTF

J: TRBJ2-7
D: TRBD2
V: TRBV7-8
DNA: TGTGCCAGCAGCAGACTAGCGGGAGACTACGAGCAGTACTTC
CDR3: CASSRLAGDYEQYF

J: TRBJ2-5
D: -
V: TRBV11-2
DNA: TGTGCCAGCAGCTTCAGGGGAGAGACCCAGTACTTC
CDR3: CASSFRGETQYF

J: TRBJ2-6
D: -
V: TRBV30
DNA: TGTGCCTGGAGTCCTCCTCGAGGGTCTGGGGCCAACGTCCTGACTTTC
CDR3: CAWSPPRGSGANVLTF

J: TRBJ1-1
D: -
V: TRBV5-1
DNA: TGCGCCAGCAGCTTGGAAACACGGGACAAAATGCTCAACACTGAAGCTTTCTTT
CDR3: CASSLETRDKMLNTEAFF

J: TRBJ1-2
D: TRBD1
V: TRBV30
DNA: TGTGCCTGGATCTCGACAGGGCACCTGTGGGGCTACACCTTC
CDR3: CAWISTGHLWGYTF